Below are 8 T cell receptor beta chains sequenced from a single sample in a study of control samples from healthy donors and cancer patients (dated by TCRdb to between 2020 and 2021). Library preparation was by the immunoSEQ multiplex PCR assay. Imported from immuneACCESS, the table was reduced by TCRdb to in-frame sequences with V and J called. These copies leave out some clones; in studies compared against another copy, an unresolved V gene accounts for under half, and the cause of the remainder is not known. The sample table lists under 85,000 clones, roughly 93% of them with a count of one. The ten largest clonotypes hold roughly 1.3% of the sample. The sample consisted of PBMCs. These receptor sequences come from a woman aged 40 to 50 with lung cancer.

The rearrangement links TRBV2 to TRBJ2-5; TRBD2 agrees at 9 bases. CDR3 size: 15 residues. Germline-derived CDR1 and CDR2 are SNHLY and FYNNEI. V was pared by 9 bases and J by 5 bases, with 13 bases of the junction left unmatched. The DNA for the CDR3 is TGTGCCAGAAAAGGACCTCGCGGGGGGGGCGAGACCCAGTACTTC. Translated, it gives CARKGPRGGGETQYF.

This clone was detected once. The chain uses TRBV12-3 or TRBV12-4 and TRBJ2-3; the D gene is possibly TRBD1 (6 bases). The CDR3 totals 12 residues. Trimming stripped 7 bases from V and 4 bases from J, with 9 bases between. As DNA, the CDR3 is TGTGCCAGCACCCAGGGGCCAGATACGCAGTATTTT. Protein sequence: CASTQGPDTQYF.

The rearrangement joins TRBV5-4 to TRBJ1-3, with D hard to call. Germline V gene data show CDR1 as SGHNT and CDR2 as YYREEE (reference sequence). The CDR3 totals 15 residues. V shed 0 bases and J shed 0 bases, with 7 bases lying between them. The CDR3 sequence is CASSLDAGSGNTIYF. Here the CDR3 DNA reads TGTGCCAGCAGCTTGGACGCCGGCTCTGGAAACACCATATATTTT.

This rearrangement joins TRBV9 to TRBJ1-1, with D perhaps matching TRBD1 (5 bases). Looked up from germline, CDR1 is SGDLS and CDR2 is YYNGEE. CDR3 size: 14 residues. The V end lost 3 bases, the J end lost 5 bases, and 14 bases lay between the germline ends. CDR3 in DNA: TGTGCCAGCAGCGGAACCGGGACGATGACTGAAGCTTTCTTT. This translates into CASSGTGTMTEAFF.

This chain connects TRBV2 to TRBJ1-1; possible D gene TRBD1, 5 bases. V was clipped by 6 bases and J by 1 base, with 9 bases between them. CDR3 size: 13 residues. The germline V gene encodes CDR1 SNHLY and CDR2 FYNNEI. The CDR3 nucleotides read TGTGCCAGCAGCTCCGACAGGAACACTGAAGCTTTCTTT. Encoded protein: CASSSDRNTEAFF.

V usage is TRBV3-1 (or the pseudogene TRBV3-2) and J usage is TRBJ2-1; no firm D call. The CDR3 covers 13 residues. V was pared by 6 bases and J by 9 bases, with 15 bases between. Looked up from germline, CDR1 is LGHDT and CDR2 is YNNKEL (reference sequence). The CDR3, as DNA: TGTGCCAGCAGTCAATTACGAAATAGTGAGCAGTTCTTC. Protein product: CASSQLRNSEQFF.

This clone occurred once. V gene TRBV27 combines with J gene TRBJ2-5; 8 bases fit TRBD2. The germline CDR1 and CDR2 sequences are MNHEY and SMNVEV (reference sequence). The CDR3 has 16 residues. V lost 3 bases, J lost 3 bases, and 9 bases stayed unmatched. The CDR3 DNA reads TGTGCCAGCAGTTTCATCCTTAGCGGGGAAAAAGAGACCCAGTACTTC. Residues: CASSFILSGEKETQYF.

The rearrangement links TRBV5-1 to TRBJ2-6; unclear D gene. This CDR3 region has 16 residues. In germline, CDR1 is SGHRS, CDR2 YFSETQ. V was cut by 1 base and J by 0 bases, with 8 bases left in between. The CDR3 DNA sequence: TGCGCCAGCAGCTTGACGGGTTCCTCTGGGGCCAACGTCCTGACTTTC. It encodes CASSLTGSSGANVLTF.